The clone carrying this T cell receptor (beta chain) appeared a few times. Antigen specificity is unknown. CDR3 length: 18 amino acids. V was shortened by 0 bases and J by 0 bases, with 15 bases between the two germline ends. Germline values: CDR1 MNHEY, CDR2 SVGAGI. The data derive from a study of CD8 T cells in ankylosing spondylitis. MiXCR, applied by TCRdb to the 5' RACE reads, yields one record per CDR3 protein. The table includes a few hundred thousand distinct CDR3 sequences, about 20% detected once. Study-wide results and limits: Reportedly, significant enrichment of disease-linked clones occurred in matched ankylosing spondylitis synovial fluid.

This sequence joins TRBV6-5 and TRBJ2-1, with D unresolved. The sequenced sample was blood, either unsorted or a sorted T cell fraction (not recorded which). The clonotype comes from a male donor with ankylosing spondylitis or in good health (not recorded which). Here the CDR3 reads CASSYSKQLPSSYNEQFF. DNA of the CDR3: TGTGCCAGCAGTTACTCGAAACAGCTCCCAAGCTCCTACAATGAGCAGTTCTTC.